Shown below are 5 T cell receptor beta chains from a single sample sequenced in a study of blood T cell repertoires in COVID-19. Only in-frame clones appear in the TCRdb table, and some are missing; sequencing was by immunoSEQ multiplex PCR. The sample lists approximately 170,000 clones, roughly 84% occurring once. The sequenced sample consisted of peripheral blood. Receptors originate from a human donor with acute or convalescent COVID-19. The donor label of this sample is uncertain.

The V gene is TRBV2, the J gene TRBJ1-5, with D perhaps matching TRBD1 (5 bases). V was shortened by 6 bases and J by 8 bases, with 14 bases between the two germline ends. This CDR3 region has 13 residues. Per germline, CDR1 SNHLY and CDR2 FYNNEI. This CDR3 reads CASRGQGAEPQHF. The CDR3 nucleotides are TGTGCCAGCAGGGGTCAGGGTGCGGAGCCCCAGCATTTT.

The gene calls are TRBV19 and TRBJ1-2, with a weak D call TRBD1 (5 bases). Germline CDR1 reads LNHDA; CDR2 reads SQIVND (reference sequence). The CDR3 length is 15 residues. Trimming left V 9 bases short and J 2 bases short, with 19 bases between. This CDR3 is CASLYQGTLNYGYTF. CDR3 in DNA: TGTGCCAGCCTTTACCAGGGAACGTTGAACTATGGCTACACCTTC.

This clone was seen a single time. This rearrangement joins TRBV19 to TRBJ1-6, with 10 bases lining up with TRBD1. The J segment lost 9 bases and the V segment lost 5 bases, leaving 4 bases of the junction unmatched. The CDR3 length is 14 residues. Germline CDR1 LNHDA, CDR2 SQIVND (reference sequence). The CDR3 DNA follows: TGTGCCAGTAGTGGGAGGACAGGGGGTTCACCCCTCCACTTT. It encodes CASSGRTGGSPLHF.

CDR3: CASGLPRTDTQYF. CDR3 nucleotides: TGTGCTAGTGGTTTGCCTAGAACAGATACGCAGTATTTT. The rearrangement links TRBV12-5 to TRBJ2-3; D remains unclear. Germline V gene sequence: CDR1 LGHNT, CDR2 FRNRAP. The CDR3 runs 13 residues. V lost 2 bases, J lost 3 bases, and 6 bases lay in between.

The V call is TRBV6-5, the J call TRBJ2-1, with 13 bases lining up with TRBD2. Looked up from germline, CDR1 is MNHEY and CDR2 is SVGAGI. The CDR3 extends over 15 amino acids. The V gene end was trimmed by 6 bases and the J gene end by 8 bases; junction bases not matched to a gene: 7. DNA for the CDR3: TGTGCCAGCAGCGGTACTAGCGGGGGGGCCCATGAGCAGTTCTTC. Protein product: CASSGTSGGAHEQFF.